These 30 T cell receptor beta chains were all obtained from the same sample, sequenced in a study of blood T cell repertoires in COVID-19 (TCRdb year 2020). Libraries were made using the immunoSEQ multiplex PCR assay. This immuneACCESS table, as held by TCRdb, lists in-frame sequences with V and J called but not all clones. Of the missing ones, under half trace to an unresolved V gene in checked studies; the others have no known cause. The sample table contains 200,000 to 250,000 clones; only one count was recorded for 83% of them. The ten largest clones take up 2.5% to 3% of the sample. The sample consisted of peripheral blood. These receptors all stem from a woman between 65 and 79 years old with active or convalescent COVID-19.

In DNA, the CDR3 is TGTGCCATCAGTGGCCTCCACAGGGGGCGAGACTACGAGCAGTACTTC. Amino acid sequence: CAISGLHRGRDYEQYF. The V call is TRBV10-3, the J call TRBJ2-7; 9 nucleotides align to TRBD1. The CDR3 is 16 amino acids. CDR1 and CDR2 (germline): ENHRY, SYGVKD. After removal of 4 bases from V and 3 bases from J, the junction contained 10 bases not matched to a gene.

V gene TRBV5-1 combines with J gene TRBJ2-5; D may be TRBD2 (5 bases). The length of the CDR3 is 15 residues. The V end was cut by 0 bases, the J end by 5 bases, with 14 bases between. Germline V gene data show CDR1 as SGHRS and CDR2 as YFSETQ. CDR3 protein: CASSLVGYAGETQYF. CDR3 in DNA: TGCGCCAGCAGCTTGGTCGGGTATGCGGGTGAGACCCAGTACTTC.

This clone was seen once. The V call is TRBV11-2, the J call TRBJ1-1; tentatively, D is TRBD1 (6 bases). Trimming took 1 base from V and 4 from J, leaving 16 bases between them. Germline loops: CDR1 SGHAT, CDR2 FQNNGV. CDR3 length: 16 residues. The CDR3 spells CASSLGGPLHFTEAFF. CDR3 DNA sequence: TGTGCCAGCAGCTTAGGGGGGCCCCTACATTTCACTGAAGCTTTCTTT.

The V call is TRBV2, the J call TRBJ2-7, with 8 bases fitting TRBD2. Germline CDR1 is SNHLY and CDR2 is FYNNEI. This CDR3 has 15 residues. V lost 7 bases to trimming and J lost 1 base; unmatched junction nucleotides: 9. CDR3 sequence (DNA): TGTGCCAGCACCTTCTCACTAGCGGAGTCCTACGAGCAGTACTTC. Its translation: CASTFSLAESYEQYF.

V and J are TRBV5-4 and TRBJ2-3; TRBD2 matches at 8 bases. Trimming removed 4 bases from V and 0 bases from J; junction bases left unmatched: 4. Germline V CDR1 and CDR2: SGHNT, YYREEE (reference sequence). CDR3 length equals 15 residues. The CDR3 loop reads CASSAGGPSTDTQYF. The CDR3 DNA sequence: TGTGCCAGCAGCGCGGGGGGCCCTAGCACAGATACGCAGTATTTT.

V usage is TRBV3-1 (or the pseudogene TRBV3-2) and J usage is TRBJ1-1, with a tentative D call TRBD1 (5 bases). The CDR3 totals 14 residues. The V gene's germline CDR1 is LGHDT and CDR2 YNNKEL (reference sequence). Trimming cost V 4 bases and J 7 bases, with 16 bases left between them. The CDR3 protein is CASSLQDYQGEAFF. The CDR3 coding sequence is TGTGCCAGCAGCCTACAGGATTACCAGGGTGAAGCTTTCTTT.

The chain couples TRBV20-1 to TRBJ2-7, with D perhaps TRBD2 (6 bases). V was pared by 3 bases and J by 1 base, with 13 bases between. This CDR3 is built from 14 residues. The germline CDR1 and CDR2 sequences are DFQATT and SNEGSKA (reference sequence). As DNA, the CDR3 is TGCAGTGCTAGTCGGGGGACTGGATCCTACGAGCAGTACTTC. Translated, it gives CSASRGTGSYEQYF.

V and J are TRBV20-1 and TRBJ2-7; D remains unclear. The CDR3 loop spans 11 amino acids. The ends were cut back, 8 bases at V and 0 bases at J, with 8 bases in the middle. The germline CDR1 and CDR2 sequences are DFQATT and SNEGSKA (reference sequence). The CDR3 DNA reads TGCAGTCCAAAGAGCTCCTACGAGCAGTACTTC. Translation: CSPKSSYEQYF.

This chain links TRBV7-8 with TRBJ2-3, with 11 bases identical to TRBD2. J was trimmed by 6 bases and V by 5 bases; bases with no gene match: 4. CDR1 is SGHVS and CDR2 is FQNEAQ in the germline V gene. This CDR3 contains 14 residues. CDR3 sequence reads: CASSKLAGVDTQYF. The CDR3, as DNA: TGTGCCAGCAGCAAACTAGCGGGAGTGGATACGCAGTATTTT.

The chain employs TRBV15 and TRBJ2-5; D is possibly TRBD1 (5 bases). This CDR3 contains 15 residues. Germline assignment: CDR1 LNHNV and CDR2 YYDKDF (reference sequence). Deletions cut 5 bases from V and 4 bases from J, with 17 bases between. The CDR3 DNA sequence: TGTGCCACCAGCGGAACGACAGTCCAAAGAGAGACCCAGTACTTC. This encodes CATSGTTVQRETQYF.

Only a few counts were recorded for this clone. The chain uses TRBV3-1 (or the pseudogene TRBV3-2) and TRBJ1-4; D not certain. Trimming took off 4 bases at V and 1 base at J, with 7 bases between the two ends. This CDR3 is 14 amino acids long. Looked up from germline, CDR1 is LGHDT and CDR2 is YNNKEL (reference sequence). CDR3 loop: CASSPTLTNEKLFF. The CDR3 nucleotides read TGTGCCAGCAGCCCGACATTAACTAATGAAAAACTGTTTTTT.

V is TRBV5-1 and J is TRBJ2-3; 10 bases map to TRBD2. The CDR3 totals 15 residues. Germline values: CDR1 SGHRS, CDR2 YFSETQ. The ends lost 4 bases at V and 4 bases at J; junction bases unmatched: 6. The CDR3 nucleotides are TGCGCCAGCAGCGACCTAGCGGGGGCCGCAGATACGCAGTATTTT. As protein: CASSDLAGAADTQYF.

This chain links TRBV5-4 with TRBJ2-5; TRBD2 agrees at 10 bases. The CDR3 length is 15 residues. With 1 base clipped from V and 5 bases from J, the junction kept 5 bases outside the gene matches. Germline values: CDR1 SGHNT, CDR2 YYREEE (reference sequence). The DNA of the CDR3 is TGTGCCAGCAGCTTGCGAAGCGGGGGGGAGGAGACCCAGTACTTC. Translated: CASSLRSGGEETQYF.

The chain combines TRBV5-1 with TRBJ2-5, with D tentatively TRBD1 (6 bases). There are 15 residues in the CDR3. CDR1 is SGHRS and CDR2 is YFSETQ in the germline V gene. Trimming left V 2 bases short and J 0 bases short, with 11 bases between. The DNA of the CDR3 is TGCGCCAGCAGCTTTGGTGGACAGTACCAAGAGACCCAGTACTTC. It specifies CASSFGGQYQETQYF.

This sequence joins TRBV28 and TRBJ1-4; 7 nucleotides match TRBD1. Germline loops: CDR1 MDHEN, CDR2 SYDVKM. After removal of 8 bases from V and 3 bases from J, the junction contained 9 bases not matched to a gene. The CDR3 is 15 residues long. The CDR3 nucleotides read TGTGCCAGCCACGTAGGACAGGTAGCTAATGAAAAACTGTTTTTT. It encodes CASHVGQVANEKLFF.

The V gene is TRBV18, the J gene TRBJ2-7; 14 bases fit TRBD2. Germline CDR1 KGHSH, CDR2 LQKENI. The CDR3 sequence is 16 residues long. Germline trimming cut 5 bases from V and 5 bases from J; bases unmatched to any gene: 8. CDR3: CASSVAGTSGSHEQYF. The CDR3 DNA reads as TGTGCCAGCTCAGTAGCGGGGACTAGCGGGAGTCACGAGCAGTACTTC.

Concerning this clone: The same CDR3 also results from other DNA sequences found in this sample. V is TRBV5-1 and J is TRBJ1-5; D is ambiguous. The CDR3 contains 14 residues. The V end lost 4 bases, the J end lost 2 bases, and 10 bases lay between the germline ends. Germline V gene lookup returns CDR1 SGHRS and CDR2 YFSETQ. The chain's CDR3 is CASSPGSGNQPQHF. The CDR3 DNA reads as TGCGCCAGCAGCCCAGGAAGTGGCAATCAGCCCCAGCATTTT. Full variable domain (outside the CDR3, taken from reference TRBV5-1 and TRBJ1-5): KAGVTQTPRYLIKTRGQQVTLSCSPISGHRSVSWYQQTPGQGLQFLFEYFSETQRNKGNFPGRFSGRQFSNSRSEMNVSTLELGDSALYLCASSPGSGNQPQHFGDGTRLSIL.

The V gene is TRBV9, the J gene TRBJ2-1; D possibly corresponds to TRBD1 (6 bases). V was clipped by 0 bases and J by 4 bases, with 11 bases between them. Germline V CDR1 and CDR2: SGDLS, YYNGEE. This CDR3 region has 15 residues. The CDR3 sequence is CASSVAGDIYNEQFF. The CDR3 DNA is TGTGCCAGCAGCGTAGCAGGGGATATTTACAATGAGCAGTTCTTC.

This chain connects TRBV5-1 to TRBJ2-7, with D unresolved. The length of the CDR3 is 12 residues. Germline V gene data show CDR1 as SGHRS and CDR2 as YFSETQ. Trimming took off 4 bases at V and 0 bases at J, with 5 bases between the two ends. In DNA, the CDR3 is TGCGCCAGCAGCCCGAGCTCCTACGAGCAGTACTTC. Its translation is CASSPSSYEQYF.

The genes are TRBV4-2 and TRBJ2-1; 11 positions match TRBD2. There are 17 residues in the CDR3. CDR1 is LGHNA, CDR2 YNFKEQ, per germline. The V segment lost 0 bases and the J segment 6 bases; nucleotides outside the gene matches: 7. The CDR3, as DNA: TGTGCCAGCAGCCAAGAGGGTGGGACTAGCGGCCTCAATGAGCAGTTCTTC. This sequence encodes CASSQEGGTSGLNEQFF.

The gene calls are TRBV4-1 and TRBJ2-7; 8 nucleotides line up with TRBD1. From germline, CDR1 is MGHRA and CDR2 YSYEKL. Germline trimming cut 0 bases from V and 4 bases from J; bases unmatched to any gene: 8. The CDR3 covers 16 residues. For the CDR3, the DNA is TGCGCCAGCAGCCAAGATAAGGGGACAGGAGCTTACGAGCAGTACTTC. As protein: CASSQDKGTGAYEQYF.

The V and J genes are TRBV12-3 or TRBV12-4 and TRBJ1-1; 7 bases are shared with TRBD1. J gave up 3 bases and V 5 bases, and 3 bases lay outside the gene matches. CDR3 size: 13 residues. The CDR3 DNA sequence: TGTGCCAGCAGTCAGCAGGGGGACACTGAAGCTTTCTTT. As protein: CASSQQGDTEAFF.

Details on this clone: Other DNA sequences in the sample encode the same CDR3. The chain carries TRBV5-1 and TRBJ1-2, with a tentative D call TRBD1 (5 bases). Germline V gene data show CDR1 as SGHRS and CDR2 as YFSETQ. Trimming shortened V by 4 bases and J by 5 bases, and 12 bases separated the two germline ends. The CDR3 covers 13 residues. The CDR3 sequence is CASSTQGNYGYTF. The CDR3 nucleotides are TGCGCCAGCAGCACTCAGGGAAATTATGGCTACACCTTC.

This clone has a single count. The chain uses TRBV30 and TRBJ2-1; TRBD2 matches 16 bases. V shed 4 bases and J 9 bases; nucleotides not matched to a gene: 9. This CDR3 comprises 16 residues. Germline values: CDR1 GTSNPN, CDR2 SVGIG (reference sequence). The CDR3 DNA sequence: TGTGCCTGGACCGCGGGACTAGCGGGAGGGTATACTGAGCAGTTCTTC. Amino acid sequence: CAWTAGLAGGYTEQFF.

The chain recombines TRBV2 with TRBJ2-1, with TRBD1 matching 7 bases. The CDR3 covers 13 residues. Looked up from germline, CDR1 is SNHLY and CDR2 is FYNNEI. J gave up 4 bases and V 7 bases, and 4 bases lay outside the gene matches. CDR3 in DNA: TGTGCCAGCACCGGGACAGCATACAATGAGCAGTTCTTC. Its translation: CASTGTAYNEQFF.

V and J are TRBV29-1 and TRBJ1-1; TRBD1 agrees at 9 bases. Germline lookup yields CDR1 SQVTM and CDR2 ANQGSEA. CDR3 size: 13 residues. The trim removed 0 bases at V and 6 bases at J, leaving 2 bases unmatched. As DNA, the CDR3 is TGCAGCGTTGAAGAAGGGACAGGGCCTGAAGCTTTCTTT. Residues: CSVEEGTGPEAFF.

The CDR3 nucleotides read TGTGCCTGGGCCTTGACAGGGGATTCACCCCTCCACTTT. It codes for CAWALTGDSPLHF. The V call is TRBV30, the J call TRBJ1-6; 8 bases are shared with TRBD1. The CDR3 spans 13 residues. V gave up 5 bases and J gave up 8 bases; unmatched junction bases: 5. CDR1 and CDR2 (germline): GTSNPN, SVGIG (reference sequence).

The table lists this clone with a count of one. The chain couples TRBV5-1 to TRBJ2-1, with a tentative D call TRBD1 (5 bases). The CDR3 loop spans 13 amino acids. Germline V gene data show CDR1 as SGHRS and CDR2 as YFSETQ. V lost 5 bases, J lost 8 bases, and 14 bases lay in between. The CDR3, as DNA: TGCGCCAGCAGTGGGGCGCTGGTGGATGAGCAGTTCTTC. Its translation: CASSGALVDEQFF.

The chain recombines TRBV2 with TRBJ2-5; 10 nucleotides match TRBD2. The CDR3 is 14 amino acids. Trimming at V came to 6 bases and at J to 4 bases, leaving 5 bases not matched to a gene. Germline CDR1 and CDR2: SNHLY and FYNNEI. The CDR3 protein is CASRSRTSGETQYF. The CDR3 DNA reads TGTGCCAGCAGATCCAGGACTAGCGGAGAGACCCAGTACTTC.

The chain uses TRBV2 and TRBJ1-3; D perhaps matches TRBD1 (5 bases). The CDR3 is 13 amino acids. Germline values: CDR1 SNHLY, CDR2 FYNNEI. V lost 9 bases and J lost 3, with 12 bases in between. The CDR3 bases are TGTGCCAGTGGGGGGTTCGGTGGAAACACCATATATTTT. Translating it yields CASGGFGGNTIYF.